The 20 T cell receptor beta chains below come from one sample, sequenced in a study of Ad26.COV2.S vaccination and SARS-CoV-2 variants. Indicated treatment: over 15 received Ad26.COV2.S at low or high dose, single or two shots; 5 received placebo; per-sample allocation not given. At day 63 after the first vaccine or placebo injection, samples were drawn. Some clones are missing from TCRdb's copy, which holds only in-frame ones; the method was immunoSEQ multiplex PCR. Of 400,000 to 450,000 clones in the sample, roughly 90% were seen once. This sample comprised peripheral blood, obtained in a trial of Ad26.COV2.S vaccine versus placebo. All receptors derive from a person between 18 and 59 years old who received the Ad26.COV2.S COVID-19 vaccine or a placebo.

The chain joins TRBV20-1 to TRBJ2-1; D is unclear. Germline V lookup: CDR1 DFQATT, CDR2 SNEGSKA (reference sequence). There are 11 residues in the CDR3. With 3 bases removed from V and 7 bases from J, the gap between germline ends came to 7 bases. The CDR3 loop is CSASKVNEQFF. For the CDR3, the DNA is TGCAGTGCTAGTAAGGTGAATGAGCAGTTCTTC.

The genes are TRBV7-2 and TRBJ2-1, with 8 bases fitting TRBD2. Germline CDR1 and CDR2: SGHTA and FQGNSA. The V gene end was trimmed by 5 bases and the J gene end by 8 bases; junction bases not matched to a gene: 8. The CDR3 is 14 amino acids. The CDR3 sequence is CASSQLGGAYEQFF. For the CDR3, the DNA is TGTGCCAGCAGCCAACTCGGGGGGGCGTATGAGCAGTTCTTC.

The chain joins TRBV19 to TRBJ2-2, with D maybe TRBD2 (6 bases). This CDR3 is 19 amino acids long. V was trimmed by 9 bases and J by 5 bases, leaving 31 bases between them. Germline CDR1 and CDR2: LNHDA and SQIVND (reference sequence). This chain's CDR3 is CASRPHRSSEEGSTGELFF. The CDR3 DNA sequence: TGTGCCAGCCGGCCCCACCGGTCCTCGGAGGAGGGGAGTACCGGGGAGCTGTTTTTT.

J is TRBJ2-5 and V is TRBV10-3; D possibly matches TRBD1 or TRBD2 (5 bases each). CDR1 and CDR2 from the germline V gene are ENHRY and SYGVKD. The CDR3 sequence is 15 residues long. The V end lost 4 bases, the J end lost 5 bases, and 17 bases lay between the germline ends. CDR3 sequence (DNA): TGTGCCATCAGTGGCTCCGGGACCCCCCGTGAGACCCAGTACTTC. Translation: CAISGSGTPRETQYF.

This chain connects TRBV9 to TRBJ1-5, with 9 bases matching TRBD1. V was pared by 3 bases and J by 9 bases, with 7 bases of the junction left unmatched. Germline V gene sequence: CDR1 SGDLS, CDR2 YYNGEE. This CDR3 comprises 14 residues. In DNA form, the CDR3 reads TGTGCCAGCAGCGCAGCAACAGGGGGCTCGCCCCAGCATTTT. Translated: CASSAATGGSPQHF. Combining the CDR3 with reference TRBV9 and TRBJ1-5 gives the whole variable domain DSGVTQTPKHLITATGQRVTLRCSPRSGDLSVYWYQQSLDQGLQFLIQYYNGEERAKGNILERFSAQQFPDLHSELNLSSLELGDSALYFCASSAATGGSPQHFGDGTRLSIL.

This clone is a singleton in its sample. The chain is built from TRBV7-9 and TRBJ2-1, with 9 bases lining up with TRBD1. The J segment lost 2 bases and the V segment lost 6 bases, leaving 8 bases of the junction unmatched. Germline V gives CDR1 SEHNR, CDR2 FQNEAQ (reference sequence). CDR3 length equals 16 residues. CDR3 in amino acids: CASRNSGQGPYNEQFF. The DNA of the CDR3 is TGTGCCAGCAGAAACTCGGGACAGGGACCCTACAATGAGCAGTTCTTC.

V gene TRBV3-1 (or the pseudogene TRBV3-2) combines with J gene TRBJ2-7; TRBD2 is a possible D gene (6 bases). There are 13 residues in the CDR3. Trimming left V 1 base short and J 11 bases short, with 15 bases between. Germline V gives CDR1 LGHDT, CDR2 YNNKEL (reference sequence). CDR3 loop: CASSQVGGGKKYF. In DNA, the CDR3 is TGTGCCAGCAGCCAAGTGGGAGGAGGGAAGAAGTACTTC.

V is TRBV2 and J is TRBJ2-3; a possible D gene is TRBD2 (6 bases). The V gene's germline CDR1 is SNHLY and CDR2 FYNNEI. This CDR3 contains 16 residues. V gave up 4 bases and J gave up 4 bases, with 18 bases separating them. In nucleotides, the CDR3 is TGTGCCAGCAGTGTTCTCGGGGGAGCAGTTGCAGATACGCAGTATTTT. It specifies CASSVLGGAVADTQYF.

The CDR3 spells CASSVSGGADEQFF. DNA of the CDR3: TGCGCCAGCAGTGTTAGCGGGGGGGCAGATGAGCAGTTCTTC. V and J are TRBV10-1 and TRBJ2-1, with 11 bases fitting TRBD2. V was clipped by 4 bases and J by 8 bases; unmatched bases: 4. Per the germline V gene, CDR1 is WNHNN and CDR2 is SYGVQD (reference sequence). The CDR3 covers 14 residues.

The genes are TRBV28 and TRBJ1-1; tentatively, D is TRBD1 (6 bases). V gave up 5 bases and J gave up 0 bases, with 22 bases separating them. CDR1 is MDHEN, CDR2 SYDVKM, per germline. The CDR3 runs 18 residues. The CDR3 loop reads CASSHYTGIGGMNTEAFF. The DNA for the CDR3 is TGTGCCAGCAGTCACTATACAGGGATTGGTGGCATGAACACTGAAGCTTTCTTT.

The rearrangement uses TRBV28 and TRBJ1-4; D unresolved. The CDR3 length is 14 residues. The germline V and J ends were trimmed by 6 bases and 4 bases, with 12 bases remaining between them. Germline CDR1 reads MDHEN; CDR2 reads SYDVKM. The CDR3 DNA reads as TGTGCCAGCAGGCGGGCCTTGAATAATGAAAAACTGTTTTTT. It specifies CASRRALNNEKLFF.

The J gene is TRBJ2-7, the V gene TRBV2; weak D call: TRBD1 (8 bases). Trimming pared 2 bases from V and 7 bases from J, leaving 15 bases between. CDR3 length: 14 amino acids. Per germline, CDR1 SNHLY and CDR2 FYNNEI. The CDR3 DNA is TGTGCCAGCAGTGAAAGTGGACAGGGACTAGAGCAGTACTTC. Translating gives CASSESGQGLEQYF.

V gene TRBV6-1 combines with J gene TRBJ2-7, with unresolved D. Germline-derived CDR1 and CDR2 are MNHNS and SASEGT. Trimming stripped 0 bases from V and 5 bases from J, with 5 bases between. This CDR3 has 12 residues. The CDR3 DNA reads TGTGCCAGCAGTGAAGCGTTCGACGAGCAGTACTTC. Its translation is CASSEAFDEQYF.

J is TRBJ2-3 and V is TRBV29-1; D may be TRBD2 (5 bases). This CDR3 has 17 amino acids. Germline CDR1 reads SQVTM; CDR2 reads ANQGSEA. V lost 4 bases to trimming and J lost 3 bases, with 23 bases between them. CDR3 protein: CSVAQRRPGIGTDTQYF. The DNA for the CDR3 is TGCAGCGTTGCCCAAAGGAGGCCGGGGATCGGGACAGATACGCAGTATTTT.

The CDR3 sequence: CASSLVSGGLHREQYF. The CDR3 nucleotides are TGCGCCAGCAGCTTGGTCTCGGGGGGACTTCATCGGGAGCAGTACTTC. The chain couples TRBV5-1 to TRBJ2-7, with TRBD2 identical over 7 bases. The CDR3 contains 16 residues. CDR1 and CDR2 from the germline V gene are SGHRS and YFSETQ. The V segment lost 0 bases and the J segment 7 bases; nucleotides outside the gene matches: 13.

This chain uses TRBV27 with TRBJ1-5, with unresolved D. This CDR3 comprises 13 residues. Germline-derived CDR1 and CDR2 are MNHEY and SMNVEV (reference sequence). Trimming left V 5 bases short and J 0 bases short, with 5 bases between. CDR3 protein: CASSTHSNQPQHF. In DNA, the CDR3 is TGTGCCAGCAGTACACATAGCAATCAGCCCCAGCATTTT.

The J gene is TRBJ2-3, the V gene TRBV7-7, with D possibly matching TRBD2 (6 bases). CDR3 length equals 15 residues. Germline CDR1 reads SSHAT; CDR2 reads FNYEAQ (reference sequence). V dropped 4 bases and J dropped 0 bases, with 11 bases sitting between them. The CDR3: CASSSGVTSTDTQYF. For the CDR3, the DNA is TGTGCCAGCAGCTCGGGGGTAACTAGCACAGATACGCAGTATTTT.

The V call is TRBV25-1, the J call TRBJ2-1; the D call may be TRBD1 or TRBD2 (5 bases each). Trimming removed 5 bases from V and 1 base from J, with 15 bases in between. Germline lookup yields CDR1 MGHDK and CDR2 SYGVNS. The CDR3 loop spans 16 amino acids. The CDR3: CASSPTGATSYNEQFF. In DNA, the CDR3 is TGTGCCAGCAGTCCGACCGGGGCAACTTCCTACAATGAGCAGTTCTTC.

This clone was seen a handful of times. The CDR3 region is CASSLVAGSPLHF. The CDR3 region has the DNA TGTGCCAGCAGCTTAGTCGCCGGGTCACCCCTCCACTTT. The V and J genes are TRBV11-2 and TRBJ1-6, with D unresolved. The CDR3 sequence is 13 residues long. Germline V gene data show CDR1 as SGHAT and CDR2 as FQNNGV. V lost 1 base, J lost 10 bases, and 8 bases lay in between.

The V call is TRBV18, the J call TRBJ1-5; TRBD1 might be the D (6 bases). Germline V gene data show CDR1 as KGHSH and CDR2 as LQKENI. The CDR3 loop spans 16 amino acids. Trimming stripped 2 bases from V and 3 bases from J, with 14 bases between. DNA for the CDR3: TGTGCCAGCTCACCATCTCAGGGGAGGAACAATCAGCCCCAGCATTTT. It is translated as CASSPSQGRNNQPQHF.